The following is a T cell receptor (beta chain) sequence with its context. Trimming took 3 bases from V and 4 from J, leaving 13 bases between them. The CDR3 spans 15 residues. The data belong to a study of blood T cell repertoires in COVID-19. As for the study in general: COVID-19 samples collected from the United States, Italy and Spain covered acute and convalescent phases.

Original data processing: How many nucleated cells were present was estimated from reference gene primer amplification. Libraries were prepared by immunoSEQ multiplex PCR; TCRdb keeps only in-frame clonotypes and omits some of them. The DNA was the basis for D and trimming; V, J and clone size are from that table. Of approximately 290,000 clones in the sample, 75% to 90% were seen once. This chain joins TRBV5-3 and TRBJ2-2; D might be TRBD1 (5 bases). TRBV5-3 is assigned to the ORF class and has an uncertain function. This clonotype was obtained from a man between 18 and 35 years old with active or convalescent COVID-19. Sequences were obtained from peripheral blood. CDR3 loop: CARSSRGSSTGELFF. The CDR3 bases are TGTGCCAGAAGCTCAAGGGGTTCAAGCACCGGGGAGCTGTTTTTT.